These 29 T cell receptor beta chains were all obtained from the same sample, sequenced in a study of cytomegalovirus exposure and HLA in healthy donors. The PCR ran on 60 Vbeta and 13 Jbeta primers. Some clones are missing from TCRdb's copy, which holds only in-frame ones; the method was immunoSEQ multiplex PCR. The sample yields some 83,000 clones, about 69% seen once. Source material: PBMCs. These TCRs come from a man aged 60 to 69 in good health and CMV-seronegative.

V and J are TRBV15 and TRBJ1-2; D perhaps matches TRBD1 (5 bases). Germline assignment: CDR1 LNHNV and CDR2 YYDKDF (reference sequence). This CDR3 comprises 15 residues. Trimming took 1 base from V and 0 from J, leaving 9 bases between them. The DNA of the CDR3 is TGTGCCACCAGCAGAGGAACAGGAGCTAACTATGGCTACACCTTC. This encodes CATSRGTGANYGYTF.

V usage is TRBV7-3 and J usage is TRBJ2-5; D is possibly TRBD2 (6 bases). The V end lost 5 bases, the J end lost 3 bases, and 13 bases lay between the germline ends. Germline CDR1 is SGHTA and CDR2 is FQGTGA. The CDR3 covers 14 residues. The CDR3 DNA reads TGTGCCAGCAGCGCTGGGGGGATGGAAGAGACCCAGTACTTC. It specifies CASSAGGMEETQYF. The full variable domain, completed using reference TRBV7-3 and TRBJ2-5, is GAGVSQTPSNKVTEKGKYVELRCDPISGHTALYWYRQSLGQGPEFLIYFQGTGAADDSGLPNDRFFAVRPEGSVSTLKIQRTERGDSAVYLCASSAGGMEETQYFGPGTRLLVL.

The CDR3 sequence is CAISDYLRGGTDTQYF. CDR3 coding DNA: TGTGCCATCTCAGACTATTTGCGGGGGGGCACAGATACGCAGTATTTT. The V and J genes are TRBV10-3 and TRBJ2-3; 8 nucleotides line up with TRBD2. There are 16 residues in the CDR3. Germline CDR1 ENHRY, CDR2 SYGVKD. J gave up 1 base and V 8 bases, and 11 bases lay outside the gene matches.

The chain is built from TRBV9 and TRBJ1-1; TRBD1 aligns across 8 bases. There are 15 residues in the CDR3. Germline V lookup: CDR1 SGDLS, CDR2 YYNGEE. With V trimmed by 4 bases and J by 3 bases, 8 bases remained unmatched. The CDR3 region has the DNA TGTGCCAGCAGCTCAGACAGGGGACAGGACACTGAAGCTTTCTTT. This encodes CASSSDRGQDTEAFF.

In regard to this clone: The junction does not match germline at one end; this may be a read error. The chain combines TRBV14 with TRBJ2-1; possibly TRBD2 for D (5 bases). This CDR3 is 13 amino acids long. Germline loops: CDR1 SGHDN, CDR2 FVKESK. The CDR3 region has the DNA TGTGCCAGCAGCCAAGAGAGGGCCAATAAGCAGTTCTTC. As protein: CASSQERANKQFF.

This rearrangement joins TRBV30 to TRBJ1-6; no definite D call. The CDR3 totals 13 residues. Germline V gene data show CDR1 as GTSNPN and CDR2 as SVGIG (reference sequence). V gave up 1 base and J gave up 8 bases, with 9 bases separating them. CDR3 DNA sequence: TGTGCCTGGAGTGGGGAGTTGGATTCACCCCTCCACTTT. Translating it yields CAWSGELDSPLHF.

The rearrangement uses TRBV4-1 and TRBJ2-7; tentatively, D is TRBD1 (6 bases). V lost 3 bases to trimming and J lost 2 bases, with 20 bases between them. This CDR3 comprises 17 residues. From germline, CDR1 is MGHRA and CDR2 YSYEKL. CDR3 sequence (DNA): TGCGCCAGCAGCCAGTTTCGGACCGGCGAGGGGGCCTACGAGCAGTACTTC. Translation gives CASSQFRTGEGAYEQYF.

The genes are TRBV7-9 and TRBJ2-5, with TRBD2 as a possible D gene (6 bases). Trimming shortened V by 5 bases and J by 11 bases, and 24 bases separated the two germline ends. The CDR3 runs to 15 residues. Germline V gene data show CDR1 as SEHNR and CDR2 as FQNEAQ (reference sequence). The CDR3 protein is CASSPPTGDSFAQYF. The CDR3 DNA reads as TGTGCCAGCAGCCCCCCCACGGGGGACTCTTTTGCGCAGTACTTC.

The chain employs TRBV30 and TRBJ1-1, with 7 bases matching TRBD1. Losses at the gene ends were 3 bases for V and 3 bases for J; bases not matched to a gene: 4. Germline CDR1 is GTSNPN and CDR2 is SVGIG (reference sequence). There are 13 residues in the CDR3. The CDR3 here is CAWRNRGYTEAFF. CDR3 DNA: TGTGCCTGGAGGAACAGGGGCTACACTGAAGCTTTCTTT.

This clone was recorded a few times. The rearrangement links TRBV6-5 to TRBJ1-5, with D unclear. V was pared by 6 bases and J by 6 bases, with 12 bases between. CDR3 length equals 13 residues. The germline V gene has CDR1 MNHEY and CDR2 SVGAGI. CDR3: CASRGAWGQPQHF. The CDR3 nucleotides are TGTGCCAGCAGGGGAGCATGGGGTCAGCCCCAGCATTTT.

The chain couples TRBV6-5 to TRBJ1-2; a weak D match, TRBD1 (5 bases). V was shortened by 2 bases and J by 3 bases, with 10 bases between the two germline ends. The CDR3 totals 14 residues. Germline CDR1 reads MNHEY; CDR2 reads SVGAGI. The CDR3 sequence: CASSYATGYYGYTF. The CDR3 region has the DNA TGTGCCAGCAGTTACGCCACAGGATACTATGGCTACACCTTC.

This rearrangement joins TRBV11-2 to TRBJ2-2, with 12 bases matching TRBD2. The germline gives CDR1 SGHAT, CDR2 FQNNGV. The V segment lost 3 bases and the J segment 7 bases; nucleotides outside the gene matches: 9. The CDR3 totals 17 residues. The DNA of the CDR3 is TGTGCCAGCAGCTTCTCTAGCGGGGGGGCCTATAACGGGGAGCTGTTTTTT. This gives the protein CASSFSSGGAYNGELFF. Full variable domain (rest looked up from reference TRBV11-2 and TRBJ2-2): EAGVAQSPRYKIIEKRQSVAFWCNPISGHATLYWYQQILGQGPKLLIQFQNNGVVDDSQLPKDRFSAERLKGVDSTLKIQPAKLEDSAVYLCASSFSSGGAYNGELFFGEGSRLTVL.

The chain is built from TRBV12-5 and TRBJ2-5; a possible D gene is TRBD1 (6 bases). CDR3 length: 12 amino acids. V was shortened by 6 bases and J by 11 bases, with 16 bases between the two germline ends. Germline loops: CDR1 LGHNT, CDR2 FRNRAP. The CDR3 DNA reads TGTGCTAGTGGACTCGTCACAGGGCGGCAGTACTTC. Translating gives CASGLVTGRQYF. Looking up the rest from reference TRBV12-5 and TRBJ2-5 gives the full variable domain: DARVTQTPRHKVTEMGQEVTMRCQPILGHNTVFWYRQTMMQGLELLAYFRNRAPLDDSGMPKDRFSAEMPDATLATLKIQPSEPRDSAVYFCASGLVTGRQYFGPGTRLLVL.

V is TRBV28 and J is TRBJ2-7; 7 nucleotides agree with TRBD1. This CDR3 spans 15 amino acids. Germline loops: CDR1 MDHEN, CDR2 SYDVKM. V shed 6 bases, J shed 0 bases, and the junction held 8 bases outside the gene matches. The CDR3 DNA reads as TGTGCCAGCAGACCAGGGGGATCAAGCTCCTACGAGCAGTACTTC. Protein sequence: CASRPGGSSSYEQYF.

V usage is TRBV9 and J usage is TRBJ2-2; no reliable D call. V lost 6 bases and J 4 bases, leaving 16 bases between the germline ends. Germline lookup yields CDR1 SGDLS and CDR2 YYNGEE. The CDR3 covers 15 residues. The CDR3 here is CASTSGAFLTGELFF. Written as DNA, the CDR3 is TGTGCCAGCACCTCCGGTGCGTTTCTCACCGGGGAGCTGTTTTTT.

This chain links TRBV5-1 with TRBJ1-2, with 7 bases aligning to TRBD1. Germline CDR1 reads SGHRS; CDR2 reads YFSETQ. Trimming took 0 bases from V and 5 from J; bases not matched to a gene: 7. The CDR3 sequence is 15 residues long. The CDR3 nucleotides are TGCGCCAGCAGCTTGGCCGCAGAACAGGGGTATGGCTACACCTTC. Translating gives CASSLAAEQGYGYTF. The complete variable domain, with remaining parts taken from reference TRBV5-1 and TRBJ1-2, reads KAGVTQTPRYLIKTRGQQVTLSCSPISGHRSVSWYQQTPGQGLQFLFEYFSETQRNKGNFPGRFSGRQFSNSRSEMNVSTLELGDSALYLCASSLAAEQGYGYTFGSGTRLTVV.

This clone was found a few times. V and J are TRBV4-1 and TRBJ2-1; 7 positions agree with TRBD2. The germline CDR1 and CDR2 sequences are MGHRA and YSYEKL. Unmatched junction bases numbered 15, after V lost 3 bases and J lost 10 bases. The CDR3 has 16 residues. In DNA, the CDR3 is TGCGCCAGCAGCCAGGCGGGAGCGCCCAGGAATGACGAGCAGTTCTTC. Protein: CASSQAGAPRNDEQFF.

About this clone itself: The junction departs from the called germline gene at one end, perhaps through a read error. The gene calls are TRBV7-9 and TRBJ1-6; D gene uncertain. The CDR3 has 16 residues. Germline V CDR1 and CDR2: SEHNR, FQNEAQ (reference sequence). CDR3 sequence (DNA): TGTTCCAGCACCTCCAGTGGGAGCTCCTATAATTCACCCCTCCACTTT. Amino acid sequence: CSSTSSGSSYNSPLHF.

The genes are TRBV7-9 and TRBJ2-5, with a weak D call TRBD1 (6 bases). The J call is uncertain, as TRBJ2-7 better fits the DNA end. Germline CDR1 reads SEHNR; CDR2 reads FQNEAQ (reference sequence). The CDR3 length is 13 residues. CDR3 DNA: TGTGCCAGCAGCTTGACAGGTCGGTACGAGCAGTACTTC. Translating gives CASSLTGRYEQYF.

This chain connects TRBV18 to TRBJ1-2; D is unclear. V was cut by 1 base and J by 3 bases, with 9 bases left in between. Germline CDR1 reads KGHSH; CDR2 reads LQKENI. The CDR3 length is 14 residues. CDR3 coding DNA: TGTGCCAGCTCACCACTGGGGAGTGACTATGGCTACACCTTC. It codes for CASSPLGSDYGYTF.

As regards this clone: Germline is not matched at one junction end, which may reflect a read error. The rearrangement uses TRBV7-9 and TRBJ2-3, with 14 bases matching TRBD2. Germline lookup yields CDR1 SEHNR and CDR2 FQNEAQ (reference sequence). This CDR3 comprises 18 residues. CDR3 residues: CSSSPHRTSGGTGDTQYF. The CDR3 DNA reads as TGTTCCAGCAGCCCCCACCGGACTAGCGGGGGGACAGGGGATACGCAGTATTTT.

The CDR3: CASSLVGWLAGNGGTDTQYF. In DNA form, the CDR3 reads TGCGCCAGCAGCTTGGTAGGCTGGCTAGCGGGAAACGGAGGAACAGATACGCAGTATTTT. The chain links TRBV5-1 to TRBJ2-3, with 9 bases fitting TRBD2. V was clipped by 0 bases and J by 3 bases; unmatched bases: 17. This CDR3 has 20 amino acids. Germline CDR1 and CDR2: SGHRS and YFSETQ.

This clone was recorded only once. The chain recombines TRBV30 with TRBJ2-7; 10 bases are a match to TRBD1. CDR1 and CDR2 (germline): GTSNPN, SVGIG (reference sequence). The CDR3 totals 15 residues. The trim removed 2 bases at V and 3 bases at J, leaving 7 bases unmatched. For the CDR3, the DNA is TGTGCCTGGAGTACCCGGGGACAGGGGATCTACGAGCAGTACTTC. Protein product: CAWSTRGQGIYEQYF.

This chain joins TRBV10-2 and TRBJ2-1; 10 bases are shared with TRBD2. Germline CDR1 and CDR2: WSHSY and SAAADI. J gave up 4 bases and V 6 bases, and 6 bases lay outside the gene matches. The CDR3 length is 15 residues. CDR3 residues: CASRLAGDGYNEQFF. Here the CDR3 DNA reads TGCGCCAGCAGGCTAGCGGGGGACGGGTACAATGAGCAGTTCTTC.

The chain uses TRBV29-1 and TRBJ2-7; D is possibly TRBD2 (7 bases). From germline, CDR1 is SQVTM and CDR2 ANQGSEA. With 8 bases removed from V and 3 bases from J, the gap between germline ends came to 14 bases. The CDR3 spans 12 residues. The CDR3: CSFHREGYEQYF. CDR3 bases: TGCAGCTTTCACAGGGAGGGCTACGAGCAGTACTTC.

The rearrangement uses TRBV19 and TRBJ1-5; 8 bases fit TRBD1. Germline V gene sequence: CDR1 LNHDA, CDR2 SQIVND (reference sequence). Unmatched junction bases numbered 7, after V lost 4 bases and J lost 5 bases. The CDR3 is 15 amino acids. CDR3 protein: CASSTSRQGYQPQHF. The DNA of the CDR3 is TGTGCCAGTAGTACCTCGAGACAGGGGTATCAGCCCCAGCATTTT.

This sequence joins TRBV11-2 and TRBJ1-2; D unclear. Germline V gene sequence: CDR1 SGHAT, CDR2 FQNNGV. V was cut by 4 bases and J by 4 bases, with 7 bases left in between. This CDR3 comprises 12 residues. CDR3 in amino acids: CASSSAGYGYTF. The DNA for the CDR3 is TGTGCCAGCAGCTCCGCAGGCTATGGCTACACCTTC.

This clone was seen only once. The genes are TRBV7-6 and TRBJ1-6; the match to TRBD1 covers 7 bases. The CDR3 consists of 16 residues. V was pared by 5 bases and J by 7 bases, with 11 bases of the junction left unmatched. CDR1 SGHVS and CDR2 FNYEAQ come from the germline V gene. The CDR3 region is CASSLQQGMENSPLHF. CDR3 nucleotide sequence: TGTGCCAGCAGCCTCCAACAGGGGATGGAGAATTCACCCCTCCACTTT. The full variable domain, rest sourced from reference TRBV7-6 and TRBJ1-6, is GAGVSQSPRYKVTKRGQDVALRCDPISGHVSLYWYRQALGQGPEFLTYFNYEAQQDKSGLPNDRFSAERPEGSISTLTIQRTEQRDSAMYRCASSLQQGMENSPLHFGNGTRLTVT.

The CDR3 DNA is TGTGCCAGCAGTGAAGGGGGGGCAGGGGGCCGAGGCTATGGCTACACCTTC. Protein: CASSEGGAGGRGYGYTF. The V call is TRBV25-1, the J call TRBJ1-2, with 8 bases identical to TRBD1. Trimming removed 2 bases from V and 4 bases from J; junction bases left unmatched: 12. The CDR3 totals 17 residues. Germline V gives CDR1 MGHDK, CDR2 SYGVNS.